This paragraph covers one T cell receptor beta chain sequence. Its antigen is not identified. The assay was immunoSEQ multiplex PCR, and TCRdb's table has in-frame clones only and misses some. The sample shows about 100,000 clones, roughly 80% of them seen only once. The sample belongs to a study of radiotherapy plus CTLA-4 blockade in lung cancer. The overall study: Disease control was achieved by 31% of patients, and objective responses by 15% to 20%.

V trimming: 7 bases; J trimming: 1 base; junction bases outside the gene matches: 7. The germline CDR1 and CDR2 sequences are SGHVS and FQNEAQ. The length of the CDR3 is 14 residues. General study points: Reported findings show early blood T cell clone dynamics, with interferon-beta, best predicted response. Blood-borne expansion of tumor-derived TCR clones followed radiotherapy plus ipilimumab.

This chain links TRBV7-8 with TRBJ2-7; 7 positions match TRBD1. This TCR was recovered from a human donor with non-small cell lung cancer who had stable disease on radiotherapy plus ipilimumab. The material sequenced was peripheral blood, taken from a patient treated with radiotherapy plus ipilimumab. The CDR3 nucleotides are TGTGCCAGCAAATTGGAACAGGGGTCCTACGAGCAGTACTTC. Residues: CASKLEQGSYEQYF.